The 8 T cell receptor beta chains below all came from one sample that was sequenced in a study of metastatic and nonmetastatic thyroid tumors (dated by TCRdb to 2020 to 2022). Library generation was performed with PCR. The run used an Illumina HiSeq 4000. TCRdb passed the public sequencing reads through fastp at Q25 and MiXCR, retaining productive beta sequences. The sample profile shows 60,000 to 85,000 clones; around 20% of them were found once. 9.5% to 15% of the sample comes from the top ten. Before undergoing thyroid surgery, none of the patients had been given any kind of treatment. Sequencing input: blood. Source of these receptors: a female donor with papillary thyroid cancer or a benign thyroid nodule (not recorded which). Some clones in this sample may be carry-over from other donors' samples.

A word on this clone: This may arise from a read error, as a much more abundant clone is one base away. The identical CDR3 is also encoded by other nucleotide sequences in the sample. The chain has TRBV11-1 and TRBJ2-1; 10 bases are a match to TRBD2. CDR3 length: 16 amino acids. CDR1 and CDR2 from the germline V gene are SGHAT and FQDESV (reference sequence). The CDR3 is CASSLGAGGPPHEQFF. The CDR3 DNA is TGTGCCAGTAGCTTAGGAGCGGGAGGGCCCCCCCATGAGCAGTTCTTC.

Of note for this clone: One end of the junction fails to match germline, which may point to a read error. The sample holds other DNA sequences that translate to the same CDR3. This chain connects TRBV30 to TRBJ1-5; the D is unclear. This CDR3 spans 13 amino acids. CDR1 and CDR2 from the germline V gene are GTSNPN and SVGIG (reference sequence). The CDR3 coding sequence is TGTGCTTGGAGTAAGGACGGTAATCAGCCCCAGCATTTT. Its translation is CAWSKDGNQPQHF.

This clone was seen ten or more times. This chain uses TRBV3-1 with TRBJ2-5; D is possibly TRBD1 (6 bases). The length of the CDR3 is 14 residues. V was pared by 4 bases and J by 1 base, with 10 bases between. Germline CDR1 is LGHDT and CDR2 is YNNKEL (reference sequence). For the CDR3, the DNA is TGTGCCAGCAGCCGGACAGCCGCCCAAGAGACCCAGTACTTC. Amino acid sequence: CASSRTAAQETQYF.

The CDR3 nucleotides read TGTGCCAGCAGCTTGAGCAGCCTGATGGACGAGCAGTACTTC. It is translated as CASSLSSLMDEQYF. V and J are TRBV7-9 and TRBJ2-7, with D unresolved. Germline V gene lookup returns CDR1 SEHNR and CDR2 FQNEAQ (reference sequence). Between the trimmed V and J ends, which lost 3 bases and 5 bases, there was a span of 14 bases. The CDR3 loop spans 14 amino acids.

This clone appeared many times. V gene TRBV7-2 combines with J gene TRBJ2-3, with 8 bases matching TRBD2. The CDR3 is 15 residues long. V was clipped by 1 base and J by 10 bases; unmatched bases: 10. Germline-derived CDR1 and CDR2 are SGHTA and FQGNSA. DNA for the CDR3: TGTGCCAGCAGCTTAGGTGGGAGCGGGAGCGGGTCGCAGTATTTT. It yields the protein CASSLGGSGSGSQYF.

This clone was detected many times. This chain links TRBV18 with TRBJ1-1, with a tentative D call TRBD1 (6 bases). V was clipped by 1 base and J by 1 base, with 7 bases between them. Germline V CDR1 and CDR2: KGHSH, LQKENI. The CDR3 is 14 residues long. The CDR3 DNA reads TGTGCCAGCTCACCACAGGGACAGAACACTGAAGCTTTCTTT. Translated: CASSPQGQNTEAFF.

This clone was detected ten times or more. The chain combines TRBV2 with TRBJ1-1; TRBD1 agrees at 7 bases. This CDR3 has 14 residues. The junction had 7 bases not matched to a gene; V was cut back by 8 bases and J by 1 base. Germline lookup yields CDR1 SNHLY and CDR2 FYNNEI. The CDR3 nucleotides read TGTGCCAGCTCTTCGACAGGGCGGAACACTGAAGCTTTCTTT. Protein product: CASSSTGRNTEAFF.

This clone was counted ten times or more. The CDR3 region has the DNA TGTGCCAGCAGCCGCGGGGGGTCGCGGGACACTGAAGCTTTCTTT. It translates to CASSRGGSRDTEAFF. V is TRBV11-2 and J is TRBJ1-1; tentatively, D is TRBD1 (5 bases). Looked up from germline, CDR1 is SGHAT and CDR2 is FQNNGV. The CDR3 extends over 15 amino acids. The V and J ends lost 5 bases and 3 bases respectively, with 16 bases between them. Using reference TRBV11-2 and TRBJ1-1 for the parts outside the CDR3, the full variable domain is EAGVAQSPRYKIIEKRQSVAFWCNPISGHATLYWYQQILGQGPKLLIQFQNNGVVDDSQLPKDRFSAERLKGVDSTLKIQPAKLEDSAVYLCASSRGGSRDTEAFFGQGTRLTVV.